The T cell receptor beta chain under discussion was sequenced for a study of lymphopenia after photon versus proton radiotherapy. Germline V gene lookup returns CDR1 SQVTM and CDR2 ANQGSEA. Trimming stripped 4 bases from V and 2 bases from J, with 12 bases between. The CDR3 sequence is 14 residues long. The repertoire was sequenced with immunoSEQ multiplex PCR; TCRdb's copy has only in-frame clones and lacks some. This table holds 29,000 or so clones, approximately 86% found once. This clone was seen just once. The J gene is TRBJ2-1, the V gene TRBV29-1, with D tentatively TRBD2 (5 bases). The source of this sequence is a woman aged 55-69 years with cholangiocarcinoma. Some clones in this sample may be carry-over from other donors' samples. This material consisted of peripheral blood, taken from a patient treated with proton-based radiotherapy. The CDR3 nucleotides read TGCAGCGTTGTCGGGATCGGGACCTACAATGAGCAGTTCTTC. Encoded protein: CSVVGIGTYNEQFF.